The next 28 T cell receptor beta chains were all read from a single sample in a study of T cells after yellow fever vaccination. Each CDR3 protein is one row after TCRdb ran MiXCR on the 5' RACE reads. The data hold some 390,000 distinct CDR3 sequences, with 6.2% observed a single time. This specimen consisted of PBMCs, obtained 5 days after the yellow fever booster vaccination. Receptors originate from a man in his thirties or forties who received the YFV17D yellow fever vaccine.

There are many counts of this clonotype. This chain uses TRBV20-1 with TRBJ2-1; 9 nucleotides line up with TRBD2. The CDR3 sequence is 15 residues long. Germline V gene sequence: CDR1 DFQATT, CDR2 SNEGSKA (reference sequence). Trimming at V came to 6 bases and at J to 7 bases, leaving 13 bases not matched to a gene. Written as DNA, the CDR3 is TGCAGTGCGTTTGCGTCTAGCGGGACAGCGAATGAGCAGTTCTTC. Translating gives CSAFASSGTANEQFF.

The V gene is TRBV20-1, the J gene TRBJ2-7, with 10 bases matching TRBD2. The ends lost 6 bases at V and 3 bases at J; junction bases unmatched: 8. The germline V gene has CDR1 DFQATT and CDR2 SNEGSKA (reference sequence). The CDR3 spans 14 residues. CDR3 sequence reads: CSAADGTSDYEQYF. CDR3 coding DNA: TGCAGTGCAGCAGATGGGACTAGCGACTACGAGCAGTACTTC.

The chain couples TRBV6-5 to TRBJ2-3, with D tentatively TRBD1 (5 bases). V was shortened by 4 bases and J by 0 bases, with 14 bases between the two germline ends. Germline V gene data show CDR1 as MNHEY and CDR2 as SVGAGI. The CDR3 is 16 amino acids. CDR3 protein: CASSSRGWASTDTQYF. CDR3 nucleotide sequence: TGTGCCAGCAGTTCTAGGGGATGGGCGAGCACAGATACGCAGTATTTT.

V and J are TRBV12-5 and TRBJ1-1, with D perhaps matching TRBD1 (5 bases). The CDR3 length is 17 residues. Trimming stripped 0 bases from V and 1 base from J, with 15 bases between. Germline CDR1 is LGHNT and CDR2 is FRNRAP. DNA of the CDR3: TGTGCTAGTGGTTTGGTAATTAGCAGGGACGCGAACACTGAAGCTTTCTTT. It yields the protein CASGLVISRDANTEAFF.

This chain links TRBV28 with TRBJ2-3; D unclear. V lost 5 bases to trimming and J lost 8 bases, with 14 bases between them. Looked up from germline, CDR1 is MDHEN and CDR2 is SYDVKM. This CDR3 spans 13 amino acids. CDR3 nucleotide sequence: TGTGCCAGCAGTCCTTATACCTTCCCTACGCAGTATTTT. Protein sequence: CASSPYTFPTQYF.

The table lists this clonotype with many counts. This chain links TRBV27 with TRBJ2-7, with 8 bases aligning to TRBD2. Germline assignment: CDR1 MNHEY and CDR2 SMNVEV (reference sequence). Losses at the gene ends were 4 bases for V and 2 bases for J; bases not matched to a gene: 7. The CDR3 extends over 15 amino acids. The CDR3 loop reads CASSWRIAGTYEQYF. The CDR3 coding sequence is TGTGCCAGCAGTTGGAGAATAGCGGGGACCTACGAGCAGTACTTC.

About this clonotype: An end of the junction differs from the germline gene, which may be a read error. This CDR3 reads CCARDSGVSGDDHQPQHF. The CDR3 bases are TGCTGTGCTAGAGATTCGGGGGTGAGCGGGGATGATCATCAGCCCCAGCATTTT. The rearrangement uses TRBV20-1 and TRBJ1-5, with a tentative D call TRBD1 (5 bases). Germline CDR1 DFQATT, CDR2 SNEGSKA (reference sequence). The CDR3 length is 18 residues.

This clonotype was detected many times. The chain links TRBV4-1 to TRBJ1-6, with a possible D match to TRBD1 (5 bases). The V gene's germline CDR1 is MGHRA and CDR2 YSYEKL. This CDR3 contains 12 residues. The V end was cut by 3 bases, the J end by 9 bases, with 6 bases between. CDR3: CASSQRGSPLHF. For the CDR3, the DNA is TGCGCCAGCAGCCAGAGGGGTTCACCCCTCCACTTT.

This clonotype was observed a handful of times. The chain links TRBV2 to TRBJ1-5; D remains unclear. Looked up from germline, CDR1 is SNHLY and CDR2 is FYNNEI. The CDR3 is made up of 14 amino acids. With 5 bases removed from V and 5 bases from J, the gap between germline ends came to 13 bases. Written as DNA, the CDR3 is TGTGCCAGCAGTCCGGGAAGGTGGCATCAGCCCCAGCATTTT. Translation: CASSPGRWHQPQHF.

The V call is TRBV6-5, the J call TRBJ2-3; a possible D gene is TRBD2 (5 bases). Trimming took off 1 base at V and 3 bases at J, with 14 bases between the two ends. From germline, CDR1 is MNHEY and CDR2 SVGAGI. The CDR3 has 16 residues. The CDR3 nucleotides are TGTGCCAGCAGTTACTATACACCTTCGGGGACAGATACGCAGTATTTT. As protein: CASSYYTPSGTDTQYF.

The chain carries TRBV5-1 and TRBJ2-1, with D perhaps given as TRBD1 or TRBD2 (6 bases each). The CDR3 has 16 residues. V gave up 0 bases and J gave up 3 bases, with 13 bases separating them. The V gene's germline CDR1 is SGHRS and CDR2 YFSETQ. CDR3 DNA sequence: TGCGCCAGCAGCTTGGGAGGGGGGAGTATCTACAATGAGCAGTTCTTC. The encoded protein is CASSLGGGSIYNEQFF.

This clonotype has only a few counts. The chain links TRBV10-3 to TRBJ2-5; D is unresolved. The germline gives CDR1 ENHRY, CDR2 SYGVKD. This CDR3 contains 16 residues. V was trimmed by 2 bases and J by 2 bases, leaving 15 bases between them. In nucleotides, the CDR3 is TGTGCCATCAGTGAGGGAGAGGCGGCCTTACAAGAGACCCAGTACTTC. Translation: CAISEGEAALQETQYF.

CDR3 DNA sequence: TGTGCCAGCAGTTTCCAATCCCCCGGTGGGCCGAACACCGGGGAGCTGTTTTTT. It is translated as CASSFQSPGGPNTGELFF. This sequence joins TRBV12-3 or TRBV12-4 and TRBJ2-2; no clear D gene. V lost 3 bases and J lost 0, with 17 bases in between. The length of the CDR3 is 18 residues.

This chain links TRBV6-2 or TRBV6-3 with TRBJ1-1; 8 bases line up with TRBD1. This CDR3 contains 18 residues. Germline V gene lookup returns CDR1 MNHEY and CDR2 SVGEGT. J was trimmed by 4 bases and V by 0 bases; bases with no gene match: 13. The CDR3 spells CASSYSGVRTGLTTEAFF. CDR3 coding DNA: TGTGCCAGCAGTTACTCAGGGGTACGGACAGGGTTGACCACTGAAGCTTTCTTT.

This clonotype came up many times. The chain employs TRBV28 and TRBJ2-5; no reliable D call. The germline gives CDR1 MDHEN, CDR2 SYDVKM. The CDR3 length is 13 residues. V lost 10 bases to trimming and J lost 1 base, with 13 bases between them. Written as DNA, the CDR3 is TGTGCCACCAACCAGGTGGTCCAAGAGACCCAGTACTTC. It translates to CATNQVVQETQYF.

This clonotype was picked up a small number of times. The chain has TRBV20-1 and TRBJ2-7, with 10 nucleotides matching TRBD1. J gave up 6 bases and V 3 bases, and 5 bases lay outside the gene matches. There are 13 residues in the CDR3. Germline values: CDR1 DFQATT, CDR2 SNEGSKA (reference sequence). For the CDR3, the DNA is TGCAGTGCTAGTGTCGGGACAGGGGTCGAGCAGTACTTC. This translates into CSASVGTGVEQYF.

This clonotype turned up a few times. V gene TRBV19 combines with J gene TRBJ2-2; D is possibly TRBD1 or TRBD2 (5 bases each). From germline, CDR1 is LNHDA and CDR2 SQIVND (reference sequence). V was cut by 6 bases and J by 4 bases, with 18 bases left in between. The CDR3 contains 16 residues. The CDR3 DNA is TGTGCCAGTAGAACGACCGGGACCGTCCCCACCGGGGAGCTGTTTTTT. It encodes CASRTTGTVPTGELFF.

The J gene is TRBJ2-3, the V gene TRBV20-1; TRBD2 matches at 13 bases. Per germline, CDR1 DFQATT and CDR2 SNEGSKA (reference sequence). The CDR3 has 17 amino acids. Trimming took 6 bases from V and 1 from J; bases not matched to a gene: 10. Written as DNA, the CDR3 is TGCAGTGCAGCGCTCGGGACTAGCGGGACCGGCACAGATACGCAGTATTTT. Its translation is CSAALGTSGTGTDTQYF.

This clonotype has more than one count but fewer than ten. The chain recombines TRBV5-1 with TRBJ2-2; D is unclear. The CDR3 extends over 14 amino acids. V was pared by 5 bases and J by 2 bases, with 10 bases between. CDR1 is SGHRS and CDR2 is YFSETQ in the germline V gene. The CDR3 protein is CASRDGINTGELFF. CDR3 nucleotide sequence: TGCGCCAGCAGGGACGGAATAAACACCGGGGAGCTGTTTTTT.

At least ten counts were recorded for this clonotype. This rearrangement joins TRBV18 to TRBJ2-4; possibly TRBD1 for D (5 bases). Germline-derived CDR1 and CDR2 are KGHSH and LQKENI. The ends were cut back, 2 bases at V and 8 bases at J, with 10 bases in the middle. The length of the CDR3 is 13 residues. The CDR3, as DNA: TGTGCCAGCTCACCAGAGGTCAGGGACATTCAGTACTTC. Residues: CASSPEVRDIQYF.

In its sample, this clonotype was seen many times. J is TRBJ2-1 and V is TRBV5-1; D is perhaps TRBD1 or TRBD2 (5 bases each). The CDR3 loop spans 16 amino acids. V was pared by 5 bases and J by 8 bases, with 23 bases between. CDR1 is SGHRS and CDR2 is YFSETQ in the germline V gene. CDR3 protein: CASSLIVRLVGDEQFF. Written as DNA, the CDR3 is TGCGCCAGCAGTTTAATCGTACGGCTGGTGGGGGATGAGCAGTTCTTC. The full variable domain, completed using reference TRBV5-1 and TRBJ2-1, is KAGVTQTPRYLIKTRGQQVTLSCSPISGHRSVSWYQQTPGQGLQFLFEYFSETQRNKGNFPGRFSGRQFSNSRSEMNVSTLELGDSALYLCASSLIVRLVGDEQFFGPGTRLTVL.

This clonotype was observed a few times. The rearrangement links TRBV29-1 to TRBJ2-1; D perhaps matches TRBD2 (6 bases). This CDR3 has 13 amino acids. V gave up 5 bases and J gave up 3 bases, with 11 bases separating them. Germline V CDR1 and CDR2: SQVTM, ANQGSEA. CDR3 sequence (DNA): TGCAGCGTTAGCGGGCTCTACTACAATGAGCAGTTCTTC. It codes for CSVSGLYYNEQFF.

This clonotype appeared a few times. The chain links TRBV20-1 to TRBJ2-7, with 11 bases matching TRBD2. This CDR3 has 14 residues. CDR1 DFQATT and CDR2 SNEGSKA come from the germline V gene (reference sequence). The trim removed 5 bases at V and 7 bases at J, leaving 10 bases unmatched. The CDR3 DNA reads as TGCAGTGCTCCCCCTGCGACTAGCGGGATGGAGCAGTACTTC. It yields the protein CSAPPATSGMEQYF.

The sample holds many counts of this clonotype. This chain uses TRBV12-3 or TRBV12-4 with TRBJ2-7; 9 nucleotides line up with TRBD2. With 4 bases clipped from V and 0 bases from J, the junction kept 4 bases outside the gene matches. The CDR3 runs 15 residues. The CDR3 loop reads CASSYSGGSSYEQYF. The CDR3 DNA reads TGTGCCAGCAGTTATAGCGGGGGAAGCTCCTACGAGCAGTACTTC.

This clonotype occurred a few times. The CDR3 sequence: CASSLERGDRGGNEQFF. DNA of the CDR3: TGTGCCAGCAGCTTAGAGCGGGGGGACAGGGGAGGAAATGAGCAGTTCTTC. V and J are TRBV7-2 and TRBJ2-1; tentative D call: TRBD1 (10 bases). V dropped 1 base and J dropped 7 bases, with 20 bases sitting between them. Germline V gives CDR1 SGHTA, CDR2 FQGNSA. This CDR3 contains 17 residues.

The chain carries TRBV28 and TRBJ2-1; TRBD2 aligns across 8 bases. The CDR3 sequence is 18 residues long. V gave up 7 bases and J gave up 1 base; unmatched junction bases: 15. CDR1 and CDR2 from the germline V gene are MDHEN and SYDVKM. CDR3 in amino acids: CASKIRSGSGESYNEQFF. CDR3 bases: TGTGCCAGCAAGATCAGGAGCGGGAGTGGGGAGTCCTACAATGAGCAGTTCTTC. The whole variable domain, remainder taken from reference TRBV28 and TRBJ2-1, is DVKVTQSSRYLVKRTGEKVFLECVQDMDHENMFWYRQDPGLGLRLIYFSYDVKMKEKGDIPEGYSVSREKKERFSLILESASTNQTSMYLCASKIRSGSGESYNEQFFGPGTRLTVL.

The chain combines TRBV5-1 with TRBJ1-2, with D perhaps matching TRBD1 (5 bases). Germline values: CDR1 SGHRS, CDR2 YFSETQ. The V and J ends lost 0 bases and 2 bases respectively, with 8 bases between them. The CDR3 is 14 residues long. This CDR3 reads CASSLDAGNYGYTF. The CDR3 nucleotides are TGCGCCAGCAGCTTGGACGCAGGGAACTATGGCTACACCTTC.

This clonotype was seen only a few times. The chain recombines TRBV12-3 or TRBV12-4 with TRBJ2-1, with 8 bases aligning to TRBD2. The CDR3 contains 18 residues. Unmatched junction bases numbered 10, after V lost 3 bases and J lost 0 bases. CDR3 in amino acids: CASSFRTSGMSSYNEQFF. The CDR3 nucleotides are TGTGCCAGCAGTTTTCGAACTAGCGGTATGAGCTCCTACAATGAGCAGTTCTTC.